This entry lists 13 T cell receptor beta chains sequenced from one sample in a study of beta chain features in type 1 diabetes. The entirety of the isolated RNA underwent reverse transcription, so expressed TCRB transcripts were sequenced. Assay: immunoSEQ multiplex PCR; the TCRdb copy retains only in-frame clones and omits some. The sample carries more than 300,000 clones, about 14% recorded once. The material sequenced was naive CD4+ T cells from blood. Receptors originate from a young woman in good health.

On this clone itself: The same CDR3 arises from other DNA sequences in this sample as well. CDR3 loop: CASSLGPSGANVLTF. The DNA of the CDR3 is TGCGCCAGCAGCTTGGGTCCATCTGGGGCCAACGTCCTGACTTTC. This chain joins TRBV5-1 and TRBJ2-6, with D unresolved. CDR1 is SGHRS, CDR2 YFSETQ, per germline. Trimming shortened V by 0 bases and J by 1 base, and 5 bases separated the two germline ends. CDR3 length equals 15 residues.

This sequence joins TRBV9 and TRBJ2-7; 7 nucleotides match TRBD1. Germline CDR1 reads SGDLS; CDR2 reads YYNGEE. This CDR3 is 15 amino acids long. J lost 2 bases, V lost 0 bases, and 5 bases had no gene match. The CDR3 coding sequence is TGTGCCAGCAGCGTAGAACAGGGGTCCGCCTACGAGCAGTACTTC. As protein: CASSVEQGSAYEQYF.

V usage is TRBV5-6 and J usage is TRBJ2-3, with 11 nucleotides matching TRBD2. This CDR3 spans 16 amino acids. Trimming at V came to 4 bases and at J to 0 bases, leaving 4 bases not matched to a gene. Germline CDR1 SGHDT, CDR2 YYEEEE. The CDR3 is CASSLRLAGSTDTQYF. CDR3 bases: TGTGCCAGCAGCCTCCGACTAGCGGGAAGCACAGATACGCAGTATTTT.

This clone was picked up a small number of times. CDR3 amino acids: CASQRESLTDTQYF. CDR3 nucleotides: TGTGCCAGCCAGAGGGAATCCTTGACAGATACGCAGTATTTT. This sequence joins TRBV28 and TRBJ2-3, with D perhaps matching TRBD2 (5 bases). There are 14 residues in the CDR3. Trimming stripped 8 bases from V and 3 bases from J, with 15 bases between. CDR1 and CDR2 (germline): MDHEN, SYDVKM.

The chain links TRBV5-4 to TRBJ1-4, with TRBD1 identical over 9 bases. There are 16 residues in the CDR3. Germline CDR1 is SGHNT and CDR2 is YYREEE (reference sequence). V shed 4 bases, J shed 7 bases, and the junction held 11 bases outside the gene matches. The CDR3 region has the DNA TGTGCCAGCAGCCTACACGAAAACAGGGGGCCTGAAAAACTGTTTTTT. It codes for CASSLHENRGPEKLFF.

This clone was counted only a few times. Within the sample, other DNA sequences also encode this same CDR3. V gene TRBV5-1 combines with J gene TRBJ1-1; D is unclear. CDR1 is SGHRS and CDR2 is YFSETQ in the germline V gene. Trimming left V 0 bases short and J 1 base short, with 4 bases between. The CDR3 contains 13 residues. The CDR3: CASSLAQNTEAFF. The CDR3 DNA reads as TGCGCCAGCAGCTTGGCCCAGAACACTGAAGCTTTCTTT.

The chain combines TRBV5-5 with TRBJ1-1, with D possibly matching TRBD1 (5 bases). V was clipped by 3 bases and J by 0 bases, with 9 bases between them. Per the germline V gene, CDR1 is SGHKS and CDR2 is YYEKEE (reference sequence). CDR3 length equals 14 residues. The CDR3 DNA reads TGTGCCAGCAGCTCCCTCAGGGTGAACACTGAAGCTTTCTTT. Its protein is CASSSLRVNTEAFF. Full variable domain (rest looked up from reference TRBV5-5 and TRBJ1-1): DAGVTQSPTHLIKTRGQQVTLRCSPISGHKSVSWYQQVLGQGPQFIFQYYEKEERGRGNFPDRFSARQFPNYSSELNVNALLLGDSALYLCASSSLRVNTEAFFGQGTRLTVV.

V and J are TRBV7-2 and TRBJ2-7; 10 nucleotides line up with TRBD2. The germline gives CDR1 SGHTA, CDR2 FQGNSA. This CDR3 contains 14 residues. J was trimmed by 5 bases and V by 5 bases; bases with no gene match: 6. The DNA of the CDR3 is TGTGCCAGCAGCAGCGGGAGGGCCAGACACGAGCAGTACTTC. Its translation is CASSSGRARHEQYF.

J is TRBJ1-1 and V is TRBV18, with 7 nucleotides matching TRBD1. The junction had 7 bases not matched to a gene; V was cut back by 2 bases and J by 1 base. The CDR3 sequence is 16 residues long. The germline gives CDR1 KGHSH, CDR2 LQKENI. The CDR3 here is CASSPDRQGGNTEAFF. DNA of the CDR3: TGTGCCAGCTCACCAGATCGACAGGGTGGGAACACTGAAGCTTTCTTT.

V is TRBV7-3 and J is TRBJ1-1, with D possibly TRBD1 on 6 matching bases. The germline CDR1 and CDR2 sequences are SGHTA and FQGTGA. CDR3 length: 14 residues. Between the trimmed V and J ends, which lost 5 bases and 1 base, there was a span of 11 bases. This CDR3 reads CASSPDSRNTEAFF. CDR3 coding DNA: TGTGCCAGCAGCCCGGACAGCCGGAACACTGAAGCTTTCTTT. Drawing the rest from reference TRBV7-3 and TRBJ1-1, the complete variable domain is GAGVSQTPSNKVTEKGKYVELRCDPISGHTALYWYRQSLGQGPEFLIYFQGTGAADDSGLPNDRFFAVRPEGSVSTLKIQRTERGDSAVYLCASSPDSRNTEAFFGQGTRLTVV.

This clone was counted a few times. The chain recombines TRBV30 with TRBJ1-1, with D perhaps TRBD1 (5 bases). Germline CDR1 and CDR2: GTSNPN and SVGIG (reference sequence). V was shortened by 4 bases and J by 9 bases, with 21 bases between the two germline ends. This CDR3 has 14 amino acids. The DNA of the CDR3 is TGTGCCTGGATAACTTCAGGAGAAAGGGGCAAAGCTTTCTTT. Encoded protein: CAWITSGERGKAFF.

This clone was seen only a few times. The rearrangement links TRBV20-1 to TRBJ1-2, with unresolved D. The CDR3 loop spans 10 amino acids. The germline V gene has CDR1 DFQATT and CDR2 SNEGSKA (reference sequence). V lost 6 bases and J 5 bases, leaving 7 bases between the germline ends. CDR3 region: CSAGDYGYTF. The CDR3 nucleotides are TGCAGTGCCGGGGATTATGGCTACACCTTC.

This clone was counted only a few times. CDR3 amino acids: CASSPPGPVGSYEQYF. The DNA of the CDR3 is TGTGCCAGCAGCCCCCCTGGGCCCGTTGGCTCCTACGAGCAGTACTTC. The chain uses TRBV9 and TRBJ2-7; no definite D call. V lost 4 bases and J 0 bases, leaving 17 bases between the germline ends. CDR1 and CDR2 from the germline V gene are SGDLS and YYNGEE. The CDR3 is made up of 16 amino acids. The full variable domain, in which reference TRBV9 and TRBJ2-7 provide the parts outside the CDR3, is DSGVTQTPKHLITATGQRVTLRCSPRSGDLSVYWYQQSLDQGLQFLIQYYNGEERAKGNILERFSAQQFPDLHSELNLSSLELGDSALYFCASSPPGPVGSYEQYFGPGTRLTVT.